This entry describes one T cell receptor (beta chain). What it recognizes is unknown. Germline trimming cut 6 bases from V and 13 bases from J; bases unmatched to any gene: 12. CDR3 length: 13 amino acids. Per the germline V gene, CDR1 is MNHEY and CDR2 is SVGAGI. These data belong to a study of cytomegalovirus exposure and HLA in healthy donors. Study-wide findings and caveats: Overall, roughly 170 TCR beta chains were annotated as cytomegalovirus-associated. Confirmation was obtained in vitro that a few CMV-associated chains are specific for CMV antigens. A later analysis found first-cohort TCR clusters tended to co-occur in the 120 or so validation repertoires.

The validation cohort, a group of more than 95 subjects, included the donors and was separate from the roughly 700-subject first cohort. Profiled with immunoSEQ multiplex PCR; TCRdb holds only in-frame clones, not every one. This repertoire shows some 240,000 clones, around 87% found once; its top ten account for less than 1.5%. The receptor was derived from a woman in her twenties or thirties in good health and CMV-seropositive. The chain is built from TRBV6-5 and TRBJ1-2, with 9 bases aligning to TRBD1. The sequencing input was PBMCs. CDR3 loop: CASRLTGTGWFTF. The CDR3 DNA reads TGTGCCAGCAGGCTAACCGGGACAGGGTGGTTCACCTTC.